This T cell receptor beta chain was recovered during a study of cytomegalovirus exposure and HLA in healthy donors. Vbeta (60) and Jbeta (13) primers were used in the PCR. Profiling relied on immunoSEQ multiplex PCR, and the TCRdb table lists in-frame clones only, not all of them. Of about 140,000 clones listed, roughly three quarters are singletons. Findings and limits, study-wide: Follow-up analysis found HLA locus-dependent TCR association rates, highest for DRB1 and lowest for HLA-C. TCR beta sequences reportedly predicted the HLA-A and HLA-B alleles of most subjects accurately. In a later analysis, at a false discovery rate of 0.05, 15,000 to 20,000 TCR beta sequences matched HLA alleles.

V shed 5 bases and J shed 5 bases, with 12 bases lying between them. This CDR3 has 13 amino acids. Germline assignment: CDR1 SNHLY and CDR2 FYNNEI. As concerns this clone: Its antigen is currently unknown.

The TCR sequence derives from a woman in her thirties or forties in good health and CMV-seronegative. This rearrangement joins TRBV2 to TRBJ2-5; no clear D gene. The sequenced sample consisted of PBMCs. CDR3 sequence reads: CASSKYPGETQYF. CDR3 in DNA: TGTGCCAGCAGTAAGTACCCTGGCGAGACCCAGTACTTC.